A single sample gave rise to the 5 T cell receptor beta chains below, sequenced in a study of blood T cells in healthy people across ages. Primers used in a second PCR of about 6 to 11 cycles were a sample-barcoded 5' primer and a J-beta primer mix. MiXCR, run by TCRdb on the 5' RACE reads, gives a single entry per CDR3 protein. The sample shows about 800,000 distinct CDR3 sequences, roughly 60% of them seen only once. Source material: blood. These receptors were obtained from a young man in good health.

This clonotype appeared a few times. V usage is TRBV15 and J usage is TRBJ1-1; D is unresolved. This CDR3 region has 14 residues. V gave up 3 bases and J gave up 7 bases, with 15 bases separating them. Germline loops: CDR1 LNHNV, CDR2 YYDKDF (reference sequence). The CDR3: CATSRERGDGEAFF. The CDR3, as DNA: TGTGCCACCAGCAGGGAGCGTGGAGACGGTGAAGCTTTCTTT.

The V call is TRBV5-1, the J call TRBJ2-5; 9 bases are a match to TRBD1. Germline CDR1 reads SGHRS; CDR2 reads YFSETQ. V trimming: 4 bases; J trimming: 11 bases; junction bases outside the gene matches: 15. This CDR3 region has 15 residues. Here the CDR3 reads CASSVTGTGRNEQYF. DNA of the CDR3: TGCGCCAGCAGCGTGACCGGGACAGGGAGAAATGAGCAGTACTTC.

This clonotype turned up a few times. The chain joins TRBV7-9 to TRBJ2-1, with D perhaps TRBD1 (5 bases). CDR1 SEHNR and CDR2 FQNEAQ come from the germline V gene (reference sequence). The CDR3 is 14 amino acids. The ends were cut back, 5 bases at V and 0 bases at J, with 8 bases in the middle. The CDR3 nucleotides are TGTGCCAGCAGCGGCAGGGCCTCCTACAATGAGCAGTTCTTC. It specifies CASSGRASYNEQFF.

The V gene is TRBV12-3 or TRBV12-4, the J gene TRBJ2-4; weak D call: TRBD2 (6 bases). V was cut by 8 bases and J by 3 bases, with 14 bases left in between. This CDR3 spans 14 amino acids. The DNA of the CDR3 is TGTGCCAGCCTGGAGGGGTTTGGCAAAAACATTCAGTACTTC. It translates to CASLEGFGKNIQYF.

The CDR3 here is CASSLRGTVYEQYF. The CDR3 region has the DNA TGTGCCAGCAGTTTAAGGGGGACAGTCTACGAGCAGTACTTC. The chain uses TRBV27 and TRBJ2-7; 7 bases agree with TRBD1. V lost 2 bases and J lost 3; bases outside the gene matches: 4. The CDR3 sequence is 14 residues long. The germline V gene has CDR1 MNHEY and CDR2 SMNVEV (reference sequence).